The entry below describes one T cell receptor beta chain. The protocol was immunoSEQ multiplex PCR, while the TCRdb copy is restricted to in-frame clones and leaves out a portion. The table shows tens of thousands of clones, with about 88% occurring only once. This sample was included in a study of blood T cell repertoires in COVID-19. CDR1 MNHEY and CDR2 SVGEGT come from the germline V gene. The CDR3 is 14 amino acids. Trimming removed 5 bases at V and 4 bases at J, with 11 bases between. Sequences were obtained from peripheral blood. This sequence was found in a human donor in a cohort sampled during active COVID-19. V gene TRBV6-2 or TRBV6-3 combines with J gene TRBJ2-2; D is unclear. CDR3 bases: TGTGCCAGCAGTCCCCCCCGGGTCACCGGGGAGCTGTTTTTT. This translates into CASSPPRVTGELFF.